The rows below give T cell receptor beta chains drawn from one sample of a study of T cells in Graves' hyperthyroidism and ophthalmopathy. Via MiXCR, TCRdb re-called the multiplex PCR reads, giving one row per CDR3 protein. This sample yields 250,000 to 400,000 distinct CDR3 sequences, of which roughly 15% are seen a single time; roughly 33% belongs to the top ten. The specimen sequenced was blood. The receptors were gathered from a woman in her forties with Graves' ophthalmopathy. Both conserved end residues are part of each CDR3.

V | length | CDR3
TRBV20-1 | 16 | CSAAQTRDRHGEPQHF
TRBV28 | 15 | CASSPMEGIPYEQYF
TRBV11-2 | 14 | CASSSPEGYGEQYF
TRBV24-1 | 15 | CATSSTRTGNYGYTF
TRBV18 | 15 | CASSPPSGGGREQFF
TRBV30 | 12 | CAWSVPVETQYF
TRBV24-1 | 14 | CATSAQAPGGTQYF
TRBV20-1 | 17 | CSARPLSAGGRSDEQYF
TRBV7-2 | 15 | CASSLHRAGTGELFF
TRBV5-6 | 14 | CASSLIMASDTQYF
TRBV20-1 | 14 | CSATYSELYNEQFF
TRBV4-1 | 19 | CASSRTSGSPSPHYNEQFF
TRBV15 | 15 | CATSRDSITYNEQFF
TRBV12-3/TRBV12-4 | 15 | CASSLGGKWNQPQHF
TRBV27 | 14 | CASSLLLGGGEQYF
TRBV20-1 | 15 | CSAALAGAAYNEQFF
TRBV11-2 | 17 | CASSLPGFWSGPHEQYF
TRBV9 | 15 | CASSLRGLGGETQYF
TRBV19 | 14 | CASSIGGSYNEQFF
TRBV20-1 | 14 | CSARARVGNTEAFF
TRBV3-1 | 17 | CASSPVAGVTSEYTQYF
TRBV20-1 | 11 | CSARGVPGAFF
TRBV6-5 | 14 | CASSYFRPDSPLHF
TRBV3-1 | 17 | CASTASLGSGDTDTQYF
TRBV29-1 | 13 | CSVRLDRTYGYTF
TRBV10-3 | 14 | CAISRDRAVYGYTF
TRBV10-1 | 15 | CAGSEAHSGAGELFF
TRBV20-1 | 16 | CSAESSSGVVQETQYF
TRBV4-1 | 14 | CASSQELVGNTIYF
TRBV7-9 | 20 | CASSAFRFGEWVSSGSPLHF
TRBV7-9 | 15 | CASSRLAGGQETQYF
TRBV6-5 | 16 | CASSYRTSGSTDTQYF
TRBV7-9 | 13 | CASSSRAGYGYTF
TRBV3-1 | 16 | CASSPSTSRQGDTQYF
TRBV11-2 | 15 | CASRKGGAVMFGYTF
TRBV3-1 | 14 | CASSQGRPGETQYF
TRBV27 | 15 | CASSPGTGGNSPLHF
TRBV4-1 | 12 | CASSQDKGGYTF
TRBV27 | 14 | CASRMFHDVGELFF
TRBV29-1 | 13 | CSVEDSGAGEQYF
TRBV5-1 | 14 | CASSLREQAGGYTF
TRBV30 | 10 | CAWIAVRTYF
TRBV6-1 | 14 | CASMGSRSYNEQFF
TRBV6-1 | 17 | CASSPRTGRASTDTQYF
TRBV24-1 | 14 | CATSDLVDGETQYF
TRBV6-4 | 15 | CASSDEEGTYNEQFF
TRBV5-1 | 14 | CASSMVGQTYEQYF
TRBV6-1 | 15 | CASTRDGGSNTEAFF
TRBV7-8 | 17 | CASSPYPGVMANEKLFF